This TCR beta chain was obtained from a study of blood T cell repertoires in COVID-19. Germline loops: CDR1 SGHNT, CDR2 YYREEE (reference sequence). The CDR3 is 15 amino acids. The junction had 4 bases not matched to a gene; V was cut back by 2 bases and J by 4 bases. Some clones are missing from TCRdb's copy, which holds only in-frame ones; the method was immunoSEQ multiplex PCR. The table has about 220,000 clones, 82% seen once; the top ten hold around 8%. This rearrangement joins TRBV5-4 to TRBJ1-4; 8 bases line up with TRBD1. Sequencing used peripheral blood. This TCR derives from a woman older than 75 with COVID-19, enrolled during active disease. The CDR3 region is CASSLPGQVNEKLFF. The CDR3 DNA sequence: TGTGCCAGCAGCTTACCGGGACAGGTTAATGAAAAACTGTTTTTT.